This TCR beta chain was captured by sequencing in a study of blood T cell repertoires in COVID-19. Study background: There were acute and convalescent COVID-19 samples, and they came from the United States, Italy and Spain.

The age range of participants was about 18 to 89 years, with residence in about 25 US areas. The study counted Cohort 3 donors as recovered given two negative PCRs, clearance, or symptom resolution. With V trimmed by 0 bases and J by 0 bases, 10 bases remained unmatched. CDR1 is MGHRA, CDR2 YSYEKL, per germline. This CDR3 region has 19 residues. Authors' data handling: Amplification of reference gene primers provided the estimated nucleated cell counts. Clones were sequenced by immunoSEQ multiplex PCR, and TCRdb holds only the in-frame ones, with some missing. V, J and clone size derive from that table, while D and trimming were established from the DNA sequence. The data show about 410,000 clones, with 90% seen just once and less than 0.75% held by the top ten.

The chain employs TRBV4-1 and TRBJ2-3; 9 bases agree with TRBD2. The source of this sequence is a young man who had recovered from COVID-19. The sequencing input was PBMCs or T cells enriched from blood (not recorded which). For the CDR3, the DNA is TGCGCCAGCAGCCAAGATAGGCTAGCGGGAACACGTAGCACAGATACGCAGTATTTT. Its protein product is CASSQDRLAGTRSTDTQYF.